This T cell receptor (beta chain) is from a study of neurological immune-mediated disorders. Findings of the study overall: The multiple sclerosis repertoire cluster was not associated with any clinical or MRI feature, with the authors stating that larger cohorts are needed. The most TCR clonal expansion was seen in HTLV-1-associated myelopathy, and the least was seen in multiple sclerosis, which fell below healthy controls.

The V segment lost 6 bases and the J segment 0 bases; nucleotides outside the gene matches: 8. The CDR3 loop spans 16 amino acids. This clonotype was recorded many times. The antigen remains unidentified. The making of cDNA relied on 5'RACE with 10-nucleotide random UMIs. One entry per CDR3 protein results from TCRdb running MiXCR on the 5' RACE reads. The table shows 45,000 to 55,000 distinct CDR3 sequences, with 3% to 3.5% occurring only once. The chain links TRBV12-3 or TRBV12-4 to TRBJ2-1; 7 bases are shared with TRBD1. Material for sequencing was PBMCs. This clonotype was sampled from a man aged 40-55 years with multiple sclerosis. CDR3 in amino acids: CASRDLTGNSYNEQFF. The DNA of the CDR3 is TGTGCCAGCAGGGACTTGACAGGGAACTCCTACAATGAGCAGTTCTTC.